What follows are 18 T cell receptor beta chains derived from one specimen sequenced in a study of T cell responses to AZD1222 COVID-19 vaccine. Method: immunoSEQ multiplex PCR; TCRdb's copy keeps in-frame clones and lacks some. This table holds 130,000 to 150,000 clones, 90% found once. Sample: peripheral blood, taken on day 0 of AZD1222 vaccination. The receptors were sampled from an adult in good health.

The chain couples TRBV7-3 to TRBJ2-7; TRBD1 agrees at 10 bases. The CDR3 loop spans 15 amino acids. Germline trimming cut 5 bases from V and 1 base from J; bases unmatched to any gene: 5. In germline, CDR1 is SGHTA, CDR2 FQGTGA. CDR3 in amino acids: CASSLRQGASYEQYF. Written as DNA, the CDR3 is TGTGCCAGCAGCCTCCGACAGGGGGCTTCCTACGAGCAGTACTTC.

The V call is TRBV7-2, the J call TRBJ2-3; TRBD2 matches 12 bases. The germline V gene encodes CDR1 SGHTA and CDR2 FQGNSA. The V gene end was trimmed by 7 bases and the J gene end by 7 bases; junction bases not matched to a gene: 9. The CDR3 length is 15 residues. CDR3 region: CASTLGTSGLNTQYF. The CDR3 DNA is TGTGCCAGCACCCTAGGGACTAGCGGGTTAAATACGCAGTATTTT.

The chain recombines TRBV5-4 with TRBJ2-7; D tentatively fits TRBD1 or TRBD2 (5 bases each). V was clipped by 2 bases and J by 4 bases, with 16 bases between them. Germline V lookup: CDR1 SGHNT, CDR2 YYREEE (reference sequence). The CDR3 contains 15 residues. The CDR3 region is CASSLSRAGGYEQYF. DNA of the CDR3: TGTGCCAGCAGCTTATCCAGGGCGGGTGGGTACGAGCAGTACTTC. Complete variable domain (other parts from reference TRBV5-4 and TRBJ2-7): ETGVTQSPTHLIKTRGQQVTLRCSSQSGHNTVSWYQQALGQGPQFIFQYYREEENGRGNFPPRFSGLQFPNYSSELNVNALELDDSALYLCASSLSRAGGYEQYFGPGTRLTVT.

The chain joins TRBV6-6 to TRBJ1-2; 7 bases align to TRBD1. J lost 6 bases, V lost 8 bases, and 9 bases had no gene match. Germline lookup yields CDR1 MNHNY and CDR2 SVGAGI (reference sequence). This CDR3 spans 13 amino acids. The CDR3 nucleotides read TGTGCCAGCTCGCTACAGACAGGGAATGGCTACACCTTC. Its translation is CASSLQTGNGYTF.

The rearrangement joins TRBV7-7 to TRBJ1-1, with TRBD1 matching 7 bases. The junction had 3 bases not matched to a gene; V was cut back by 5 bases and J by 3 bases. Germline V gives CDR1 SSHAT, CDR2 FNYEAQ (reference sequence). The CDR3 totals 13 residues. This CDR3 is CASSLDRDTEAFF. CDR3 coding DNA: TGTGCCAGCAGCCTAGACAGGGACACTGAAGCTTTCTTT.

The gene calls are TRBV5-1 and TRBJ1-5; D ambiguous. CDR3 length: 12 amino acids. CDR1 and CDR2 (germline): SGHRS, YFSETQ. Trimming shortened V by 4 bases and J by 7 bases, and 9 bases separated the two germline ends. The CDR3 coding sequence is TGCGCCAGCAGCCCTCGCACGCAGCCCCAGCATTTT. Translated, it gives CASSPRTQPQHF.

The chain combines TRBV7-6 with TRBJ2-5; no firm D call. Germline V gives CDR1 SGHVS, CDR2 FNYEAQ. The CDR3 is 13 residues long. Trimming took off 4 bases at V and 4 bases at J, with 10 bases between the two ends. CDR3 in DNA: TGTGCCAGCAGCTATCCGTCGGGAGAGACCCAGTACTTC. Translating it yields CASSYPSGETQYF.

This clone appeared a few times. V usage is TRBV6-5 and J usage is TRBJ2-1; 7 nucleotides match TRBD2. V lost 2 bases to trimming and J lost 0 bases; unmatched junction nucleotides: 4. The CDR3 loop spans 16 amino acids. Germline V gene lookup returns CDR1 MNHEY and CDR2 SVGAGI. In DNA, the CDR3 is TGTGCCAGCAGTTACGGCGGGAGTGGCTCCTACAATGAGCAGTTCTTC. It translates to CASSYGGSGSYNEQFF.

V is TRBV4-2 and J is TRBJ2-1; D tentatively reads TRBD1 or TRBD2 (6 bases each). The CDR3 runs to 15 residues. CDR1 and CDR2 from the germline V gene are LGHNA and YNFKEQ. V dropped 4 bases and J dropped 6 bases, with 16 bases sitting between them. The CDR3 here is CASSPGGHGPNEQFF. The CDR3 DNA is TGTGCCAGCAGCCCCGGGGGCCATGGCCCCAATGAGCAGTTCTTC.

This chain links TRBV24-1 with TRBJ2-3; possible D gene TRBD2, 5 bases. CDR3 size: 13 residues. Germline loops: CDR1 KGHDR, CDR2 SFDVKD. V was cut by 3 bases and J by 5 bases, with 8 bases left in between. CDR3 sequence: CATSDGRGDTQYF. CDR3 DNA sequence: TGTGCCACCAGTGATGGCCGGGGAGATACGCAGTATTTT.

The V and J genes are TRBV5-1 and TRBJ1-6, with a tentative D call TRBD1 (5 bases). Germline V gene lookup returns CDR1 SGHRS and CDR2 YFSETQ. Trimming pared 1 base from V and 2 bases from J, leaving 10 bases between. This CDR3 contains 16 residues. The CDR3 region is CASSLSGRAYNSPLHF. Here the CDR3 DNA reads TGCGCCAGCAGCTTGTCAGGGCGGGCCTATAATTCACCCCTCCACTTT. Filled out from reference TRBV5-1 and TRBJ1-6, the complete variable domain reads KAGVTQTPRYLIKTRGQQVTLSCSPISGHRSVSWYQQTPGQGLQFLFEYFSETQRNKGNFPGRFSGRQFSNSRSEMNVSTLELGDSALYLCASSLSGRAYNSPLHFGNGTRLTVT.

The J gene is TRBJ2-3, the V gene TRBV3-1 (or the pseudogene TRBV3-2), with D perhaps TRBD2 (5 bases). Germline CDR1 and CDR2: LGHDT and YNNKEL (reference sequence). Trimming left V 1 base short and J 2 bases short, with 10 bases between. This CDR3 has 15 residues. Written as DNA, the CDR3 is TGTGCCAGCAGCCAAGCGGCGGGTAACACAGATACGCAGTATTTT. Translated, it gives CASSQAAGNTDTQYF.

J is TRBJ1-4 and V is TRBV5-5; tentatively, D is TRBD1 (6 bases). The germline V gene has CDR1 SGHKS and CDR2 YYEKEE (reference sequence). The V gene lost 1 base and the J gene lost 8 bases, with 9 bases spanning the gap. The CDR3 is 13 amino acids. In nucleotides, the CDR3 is TGTGCCAGCAGCTTGTGGCAGGGGGAAAAACTGTTTTTT. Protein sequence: CASSLWQGEKLFF.

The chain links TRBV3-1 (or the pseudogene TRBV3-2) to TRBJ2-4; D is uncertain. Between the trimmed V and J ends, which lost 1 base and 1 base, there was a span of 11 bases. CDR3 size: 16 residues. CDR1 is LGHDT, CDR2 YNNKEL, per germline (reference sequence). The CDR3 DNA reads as TGTGCCAGCAGCCAAGTCGTCCATGCGGCCAAAAACATTCAGTACTTC. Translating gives CASSQVVHAAKNIQYF.

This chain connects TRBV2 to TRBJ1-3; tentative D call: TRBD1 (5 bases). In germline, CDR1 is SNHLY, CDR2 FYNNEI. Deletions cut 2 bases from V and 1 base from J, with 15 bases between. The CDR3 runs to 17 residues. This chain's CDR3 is CASSEMRDVWSGNTIYF. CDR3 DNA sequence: TGTGCCAGCAGTGAAATGAGGGACGTATGGTCTGGAAACACCATATATTTT.

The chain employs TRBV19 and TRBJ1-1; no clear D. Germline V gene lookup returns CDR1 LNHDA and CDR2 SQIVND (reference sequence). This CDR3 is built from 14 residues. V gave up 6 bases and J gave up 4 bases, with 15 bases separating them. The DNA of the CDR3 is TGTGCCAGTAGAGGCTCAGCGTTGGGCACTGAAGCTTTCTTT. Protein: CASRGSALGTEAFF.

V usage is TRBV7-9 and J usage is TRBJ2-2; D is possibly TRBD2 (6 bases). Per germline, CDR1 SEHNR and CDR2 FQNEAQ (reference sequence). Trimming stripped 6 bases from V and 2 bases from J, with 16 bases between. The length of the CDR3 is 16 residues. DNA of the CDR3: TGTGCCAGCAGGCCCCTCCGGAGGGCCAACACCGGGGAGCTGTTTTTT. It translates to CASRPLRRANTGELFF.

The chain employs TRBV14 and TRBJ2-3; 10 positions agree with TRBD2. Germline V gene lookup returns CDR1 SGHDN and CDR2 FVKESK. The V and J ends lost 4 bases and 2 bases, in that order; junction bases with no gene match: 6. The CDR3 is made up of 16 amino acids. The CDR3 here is CASSRYLAGVTDTQYF. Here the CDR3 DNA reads TGTGCCAGCAGCCGATATCTAGCGGGAGTCACAGATACGCAGTATTTT.